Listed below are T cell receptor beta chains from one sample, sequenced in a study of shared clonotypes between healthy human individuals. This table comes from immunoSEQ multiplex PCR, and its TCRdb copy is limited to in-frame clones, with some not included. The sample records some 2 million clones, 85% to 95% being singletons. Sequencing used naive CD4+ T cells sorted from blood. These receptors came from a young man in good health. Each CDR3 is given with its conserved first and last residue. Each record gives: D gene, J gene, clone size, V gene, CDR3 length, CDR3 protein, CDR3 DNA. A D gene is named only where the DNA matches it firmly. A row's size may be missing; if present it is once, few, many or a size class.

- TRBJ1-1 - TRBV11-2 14 CASSLVQGIAEAFF TGTGCCAGCAGCCTAGTACAGGGAATCGCTGAAGCTTTCTTT
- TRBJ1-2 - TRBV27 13 CASRMTAGYGYTF TGTGCCAGCAGAATGACAGCTGGCTATGGCTACACCTTC
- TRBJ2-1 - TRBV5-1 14 CASSPGTYDNEQFF TGCGCCAGCAGCCCGGGGACCTATGACAATGAGCAGTTCTTC
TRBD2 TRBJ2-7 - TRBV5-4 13 CASSPRGAYEQYF TGTGCCAGCAGCCCCCGGGGGGCCTACGAGCAGTACTTC
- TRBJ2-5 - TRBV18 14 CASSPPAGQETQYF TGTGCCAGCTCACCACCCGCGGGCCAAGAGACCCAGTACTTC
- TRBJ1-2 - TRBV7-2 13 CASSLYTGNGYTF TGTGCCAGCAGCCTCTATACAGGGAATGGCTACACCTTC
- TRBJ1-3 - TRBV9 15 CASSVDGTTGNTIYF TGTGCCAGCAGCGTAGATGGGACAACTGGAAACACCATATATTTT
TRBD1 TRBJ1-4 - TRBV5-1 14 CASSAQGANEKLFF TGCGCCAGCAGCGCACAGGGGGCTAATGAAAAACTGTTTTTT
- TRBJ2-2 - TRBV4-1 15 CASSRTGYGPGELFF TGCGCCAGCAGCCGTACAGGGTATGGTCCCGGGGAGCTGTTTTTT
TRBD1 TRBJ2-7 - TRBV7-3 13 CASSLGTGGEQYF TGTGCCAGCAGCCTAGGGACAGGGGGCGAGCAGTACTTC
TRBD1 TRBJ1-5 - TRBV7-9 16 CASSRGDRDGNQPQHF TGTGCCAGCAGCCGAGGGGACAGGGACGGAAATCAGCCCCAGCATTTT
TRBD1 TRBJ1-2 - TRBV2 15 CASGSRQGGNYGYTF TGTGCCAGCGGATCTAGACAGGGAGGTAACTATGGCTACACCTTC
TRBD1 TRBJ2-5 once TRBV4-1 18 CASSHPKDRGLYQETQYF TGCGCCAGCAGCCATCCGAAAGACAGGGGCCTGTACCAAGAGACCCAGTACTTC
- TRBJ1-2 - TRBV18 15 CASSPSLASDYGYTF TGTGCCAGCTCACCCAGTTTGGCGTCCGACTATGGCTACACCTTC
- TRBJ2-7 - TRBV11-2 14 CASSTYGASYEQYF TGTGCCAGCAGCACCTACGGGGCTTCCTACGAGCAGTACTTC
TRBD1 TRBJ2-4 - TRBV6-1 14 CASSDTGQGGIQYF TGTGCCAGCAGTGATACCGGACAGGGGGGCATTCAGTACTTC
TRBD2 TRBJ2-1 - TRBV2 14 CASSDQLAGNEQFF TGTGCCAGCAGTGATCAACTAGCGGGGAATGAGCAGTTCTTC
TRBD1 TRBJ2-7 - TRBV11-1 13 CASSSTTGFEQYF TGTGCCAGCAGCTCCACGACAGGGTTCGAGCAGTACTTC
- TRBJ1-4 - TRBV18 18 CASSPPLSPGPPNEKLFF TGTGCCAGCTCACCACCACTTTCGCCGGGACCGCCTAATGAAAAACTGTTTTTT
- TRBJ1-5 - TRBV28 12 CASSPNNQPQHF TGTGCCAGCAGTCCAAACAATCAGCCCCAGCATTTT
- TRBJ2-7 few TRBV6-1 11 CASSERGEQYF TGTGCCAGCAGTGAAAGGGGGGAGCAGTACTTC
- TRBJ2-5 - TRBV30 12 CAWSLEQETQYF TGTGCCTGGAGTCTCGAACAAGAGACCCAGTACTTC
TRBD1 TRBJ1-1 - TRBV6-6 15 CASRDRGQGNTEAFF TGTGCCAGCCGGGACAGGGGGCAGGGGAACACTGAAGCTTTCTTT
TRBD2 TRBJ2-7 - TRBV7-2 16 CASSSRGSGRYYEQYF TGTGCCAGCAGCTCCAGGGGGAGCGGGAGGTACTACGAGCAGTACTTC
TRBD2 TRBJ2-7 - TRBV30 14 CASDPPSGPYEQYF TGTGCCTCCGATCCACCTAGCGGTCCCTACGAGCAGTACTTC
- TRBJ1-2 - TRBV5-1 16 CASSTSPDGSLGGYTF TGCGCCAGCAGCACAAGCCCCGACGGATCGCTGGGCGGCTACACCTTC
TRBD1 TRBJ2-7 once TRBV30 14 CAWRRQGQIYEQYF TGTGCCTGGAGGAGACAGGGACAAATTTACGAGCAGTACTTC
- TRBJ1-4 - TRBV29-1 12 CSVVGLNEKLFF TGCAGCGTTGTGGGGCTTAATGAAAAACTGTTTTTT
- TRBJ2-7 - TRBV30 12 CAWSRQNQEQYF TGTGCCTGGAGTCGACAGAATCAGGAGCAGTACTTC
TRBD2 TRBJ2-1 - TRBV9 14 CASSVAAGVNEQFF TGTGCCAGCAGCGTAGCGGCGGGAGTCAATGAGCAGTTCTTC
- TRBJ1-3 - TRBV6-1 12 CASRTDGNTIYF TGTGCCAGCAGGACAGACGGAAACACCATATATTTT
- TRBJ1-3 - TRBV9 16 CASSVDLRAAGNTIYF TGTGCCAGCAGCGTAGACCTCAGGGCCGCAGGAAACACCATATATTTT
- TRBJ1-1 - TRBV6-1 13 CASSEEGSTEAFF TGTGCCAGCAGTGAAGAGGGATCCACTGAAGCTTTCTTT
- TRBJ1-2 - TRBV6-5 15 CASHEYLGLGYGYTF TGTGCCAGCCATGAGTATTTAGGCTTAGGCTATGGCTACACCTTC
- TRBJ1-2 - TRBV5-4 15 CASSSGGENFYGYTF TGTGCCAGCAGCTCGGGGGGGGAAAATTTCTATGGCTACACCTTC
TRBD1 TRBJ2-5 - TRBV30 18 CAWSLFIHTPGGQETQYF TGTGCCTGGAGCCTATTCATCCACACGCCAGGGGGTCAAGAGACCCAGTACTTC
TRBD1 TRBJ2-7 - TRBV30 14 CAWNRDRSSYEQYF TGTGCCTGGAACCGGGACAGAAGCTCCTACGAGCAGTACTTC
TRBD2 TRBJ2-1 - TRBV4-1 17 CASSQPGLAGAYNEQFF TGCGCCAGCAGCCAACCTGGACTAGCGGGGGCGTACAATGAGCAGTTCTTC
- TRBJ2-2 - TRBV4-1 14 CASSQGSNTGELFF TGCGCCAGCAGCCAAGGCTCGAACACCGGGGAGCTGTTTTTT
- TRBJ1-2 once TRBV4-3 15 CASSQELGGAYGYTF TGCGCCAGCAGCCAAGAGCTCGGGGGGGCGTATGGCTACACCTTC
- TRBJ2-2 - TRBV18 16 CASSPRGGRNTGELFF TGTGCCAGCTCACCCCGTGGGGGGAGAAACACCGGGGAGCTGTTTTTT
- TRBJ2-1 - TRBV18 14 CASSPEGGEHEQFF TGTGCCAGCTCACCGGAGGGCGGGGAACATGAGCAGTTCTTC
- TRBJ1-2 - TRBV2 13 CASSERQPYGYTF TGTGCCAGCAGTGAACGTCAGCCCTATGGCTACACCTTC
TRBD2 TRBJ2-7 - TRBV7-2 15 CASSLGLAGKYEQYF TGTGCCAGCAGCTTGGGACTAGCGGGTAAATACGAGCAGTACTTC
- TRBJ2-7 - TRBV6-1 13 CASSGQNYGEQYF TGTGCCAGCAGTGGTCAGAACTACGGGGAGCAGTACTTC
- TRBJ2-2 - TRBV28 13 CASSSPMGWELFF TGTGCCAGCAGTTCTCCCATGGGTTGGGAGCTGTTTTTT
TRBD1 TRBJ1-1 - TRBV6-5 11 CASTRQGQAFF TGTGCCAGCACCCGACAGGGTCAAGCTTTCTTT
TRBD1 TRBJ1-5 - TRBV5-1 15 CASSLGGTGGQPQHF TGCGCCAGCAGCCTGGGGGGGACAGGAGGTCAGCCCCAGCATTTT
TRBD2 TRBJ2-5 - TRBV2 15 CASSDASGFQETQYF TGTGCCAGCAGTGACGCTAGCGGGTTCCAAGAGACCCAGTACTTC
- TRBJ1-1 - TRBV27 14 CASSQVVGRVEAFF TGTGCCAGCAGCCAAGTTGTAGGCAGGGTCGAAGCTTTCTTT